This T cell receptor beta chain was documented in a study of neurological immune-mediated disorders. Notes on the study in general: The highest TCR clonal expansion occurred in HTLV-1-associated myelopathy; multiple sclerosis fell below healthy controls. Among 34 multiple sclerosis patients, 18 had repertoires that phylogenetic grouping placed in one related-CDR3 cluster, a possible signature. The multiple sclerosis repertoire cluster had no clinical or MRI correlate.

Germline CDR1 is DFQATT and CDR2 is SNEGSKA (reference sequence). V lost 3 bases to trimming and J lost 6 bases, with 9 bases between them. The CDR3 is 12 amino acids. This clonotype was seen a handful of times. No antigen is known for it. The cDNA was generated through 5'RACE incorporating 10-nucleotide random UMIs. TCRdb used MiXCR to reprocess the 5' RACE reads, holding one entry per CDR3 protein. The sample holds approximately 50,000 distinct CDR3 sequences, approximately 3.9% seen once. Sequenced input: PBMCs. This chain connects TRBV20-1 to TRBJ1-5; D gene uncertain. The source of this sequence is a man in his sixties with multiple sclerosis. The CDR3 loop reads CSASQEGQPQHF. The DNA of the CDR3 is TGCAGTGCTAGCCAAGAGGGTCAGCCCCAGCATTTT.